The subject of this entry is one T cell receptor (beta chain). In germline, CDR1 is ENHRY, CDR2 SYGVKD. CDR3 length equals 13 residues. V was pared by 7 bases and J by 4 bases, with 8 bases between. This sample was included in a study of blood T cell repertoires in COVID-19. At the level of the study: Italy, Spain and the United States were the sources of the convalescent and acute COVID-19 samples.

This table comes from immunoSEQ multiplex PCR, and its TCRdb copy is limited to in-frame clones, with some not included. The sample has around 80,000 clones; 70% to 75% are singletons. V usage is TRBV10-3 and J usage is TRBJ2-6, with D tentatively TRBD1 (5 bases). Material for sequencing was peripheral blood. The sequence came from a man aged 45-60 years with active or convalescent COVID-19. The CDR3 coding sequence is TGTGCCATCACTGGGGCCGGGGCCAACGTCCTGACTTTC. It encodes CAITGAGANVLTF.